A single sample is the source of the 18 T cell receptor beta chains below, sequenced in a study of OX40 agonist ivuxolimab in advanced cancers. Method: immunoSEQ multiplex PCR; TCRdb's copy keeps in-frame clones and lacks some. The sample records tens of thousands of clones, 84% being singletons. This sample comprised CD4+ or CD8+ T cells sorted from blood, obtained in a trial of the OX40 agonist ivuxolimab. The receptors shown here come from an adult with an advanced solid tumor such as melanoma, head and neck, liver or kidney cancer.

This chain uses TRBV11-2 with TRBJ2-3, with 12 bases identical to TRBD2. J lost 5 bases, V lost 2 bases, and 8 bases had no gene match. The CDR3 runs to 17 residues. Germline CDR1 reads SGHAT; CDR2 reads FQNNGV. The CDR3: CASSLYLAGGQIDTQYF. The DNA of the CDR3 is TGTGCCAGCAGCTTATACCTAGCGGGGGGGCAAATAGATACGCAGTATTTT.

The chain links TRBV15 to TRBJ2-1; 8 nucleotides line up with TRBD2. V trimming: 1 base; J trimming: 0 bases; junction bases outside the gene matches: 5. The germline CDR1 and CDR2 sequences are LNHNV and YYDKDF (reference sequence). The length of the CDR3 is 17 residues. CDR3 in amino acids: CATSRGGGTSSYNEQFF. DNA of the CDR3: TGTGCCACCAGCAGAGGGGGCGGGACTAGCTCCTACAATGAGCAGTTCTTC.

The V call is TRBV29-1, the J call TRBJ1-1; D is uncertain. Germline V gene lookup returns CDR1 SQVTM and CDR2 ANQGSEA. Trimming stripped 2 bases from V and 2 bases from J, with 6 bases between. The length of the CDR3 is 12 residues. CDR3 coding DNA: TGCAGCGTTGAAAGAGGAAACACTGAAGCTTTCTTT. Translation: CSVERGNTEAFF.

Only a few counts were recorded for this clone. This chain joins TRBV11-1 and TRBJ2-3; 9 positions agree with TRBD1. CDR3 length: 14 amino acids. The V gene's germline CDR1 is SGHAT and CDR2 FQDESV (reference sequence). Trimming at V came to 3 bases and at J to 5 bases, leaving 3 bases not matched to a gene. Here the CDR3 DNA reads TGTGCCAGCAGCTTCTCGACAGGGGGAGATACGCAGTATTTT. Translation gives CASSFSTGGDTQYF.

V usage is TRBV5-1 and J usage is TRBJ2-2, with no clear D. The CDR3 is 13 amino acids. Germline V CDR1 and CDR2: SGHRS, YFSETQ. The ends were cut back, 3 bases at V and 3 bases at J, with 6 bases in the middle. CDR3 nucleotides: TGCGCCAGCAGCTCCGCGGACACCGGGGAGCTGTTTTTT. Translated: CASSSADTGELFF.

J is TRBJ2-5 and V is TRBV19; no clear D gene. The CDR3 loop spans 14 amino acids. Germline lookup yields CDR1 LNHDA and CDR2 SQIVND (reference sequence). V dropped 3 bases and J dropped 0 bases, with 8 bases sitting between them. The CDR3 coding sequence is TGTGCCAGTAGTATGAGTCAGTACCAAGAGACCCAGTACTTC. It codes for CASSMSQYQETQYF.

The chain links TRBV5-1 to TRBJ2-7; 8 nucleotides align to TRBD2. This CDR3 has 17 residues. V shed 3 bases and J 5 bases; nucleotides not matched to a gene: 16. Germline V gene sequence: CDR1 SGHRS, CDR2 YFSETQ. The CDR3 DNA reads TGCGCCAGCAGCTCCCCCGGGGGGGGTCGATCCCTGGACGAGCAGTACTTC. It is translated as CASSSPGGGRSLDEQYF.

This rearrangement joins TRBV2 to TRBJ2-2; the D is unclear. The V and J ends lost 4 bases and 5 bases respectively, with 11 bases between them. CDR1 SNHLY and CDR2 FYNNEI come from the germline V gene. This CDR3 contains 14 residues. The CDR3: CASSVRVGTGELFF. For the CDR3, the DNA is TGTGCCAGCAGTGTTAGGGTAGGGACCGGGGAGCTGTTTTTT.

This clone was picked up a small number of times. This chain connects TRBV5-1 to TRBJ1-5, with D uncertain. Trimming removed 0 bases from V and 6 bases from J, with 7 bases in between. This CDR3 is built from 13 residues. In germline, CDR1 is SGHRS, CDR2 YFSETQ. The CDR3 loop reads CASSLEGGQPQHF. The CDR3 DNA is TGCGCCAGCAGCTTGGAGGGTGGTCAGCCCCAGCATTTT.

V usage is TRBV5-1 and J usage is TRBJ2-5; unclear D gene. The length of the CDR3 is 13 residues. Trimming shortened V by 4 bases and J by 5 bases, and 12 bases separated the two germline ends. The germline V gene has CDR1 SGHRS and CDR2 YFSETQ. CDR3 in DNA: TGCGCCAGCAGCGTATGGGCTGGTGAGACCCAGTACTTC. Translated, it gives CASSVWAGETQYF.

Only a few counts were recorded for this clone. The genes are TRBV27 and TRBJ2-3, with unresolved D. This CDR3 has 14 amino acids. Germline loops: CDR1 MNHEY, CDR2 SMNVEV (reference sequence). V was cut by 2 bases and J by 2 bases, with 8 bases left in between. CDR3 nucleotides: TGTGCCAGCAGTTTAATAGGCCACACAGATACGCAGTATTTT. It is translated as CASSLIGHTDTQYF.

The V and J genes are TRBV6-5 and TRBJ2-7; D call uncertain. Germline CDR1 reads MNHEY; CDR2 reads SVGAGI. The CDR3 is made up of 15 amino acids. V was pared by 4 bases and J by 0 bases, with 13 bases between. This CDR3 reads CASSWRPGSSYEQYF. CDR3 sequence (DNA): TGTGCCAGCAGTTGGCGGCCAGGTTCCTCCTACGAGCAGTACTTC.

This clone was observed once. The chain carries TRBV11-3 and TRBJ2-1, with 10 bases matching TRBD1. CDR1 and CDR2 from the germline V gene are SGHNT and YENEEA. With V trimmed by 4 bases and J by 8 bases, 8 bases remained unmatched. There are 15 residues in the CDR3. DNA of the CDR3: TGTGCCAGCAGCTCGGGACAGGGGTTTATCCATGAGCAGTTCTTC. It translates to CASSSGQGFIHEQFF.

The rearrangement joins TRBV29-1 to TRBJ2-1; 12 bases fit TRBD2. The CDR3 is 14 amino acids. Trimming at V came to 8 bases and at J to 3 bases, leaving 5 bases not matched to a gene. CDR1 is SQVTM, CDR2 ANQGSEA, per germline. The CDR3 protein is CSILAGGIYNEQFF. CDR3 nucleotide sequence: TGCAGCATACTAGCGGGGGGCATCTACAATGAGCAGTTCTTC.

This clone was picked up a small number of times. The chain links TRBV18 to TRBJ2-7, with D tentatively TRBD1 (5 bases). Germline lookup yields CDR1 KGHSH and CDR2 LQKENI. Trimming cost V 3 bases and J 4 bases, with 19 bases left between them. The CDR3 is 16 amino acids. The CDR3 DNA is TGTGCCAGCTCACCTCCCGCCCAGGGTAAGCGATACGAGCAGTACTTC. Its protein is CASSPPAQGKRYEQYF.

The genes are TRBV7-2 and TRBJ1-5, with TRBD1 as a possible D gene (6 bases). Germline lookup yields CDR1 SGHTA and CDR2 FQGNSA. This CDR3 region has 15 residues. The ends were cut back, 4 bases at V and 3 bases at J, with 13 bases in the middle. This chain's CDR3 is CASSSGGASNQPQHF. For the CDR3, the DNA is TGTGCCAGCAGCTCCGGGGGGGCCTCCAATCAGCCCCAGCATTTT. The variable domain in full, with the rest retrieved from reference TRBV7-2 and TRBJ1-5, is GAGVSQSPSNKVTEKGKDVELRCDPISGHTALYWYRQSLGQGLEFLIYFQGNSAPDKSGLPSDRFSAERTGGSVSTLTIQRTQQEDSAVYLCASSSGGASNQPQHFGDGTRLSIL.

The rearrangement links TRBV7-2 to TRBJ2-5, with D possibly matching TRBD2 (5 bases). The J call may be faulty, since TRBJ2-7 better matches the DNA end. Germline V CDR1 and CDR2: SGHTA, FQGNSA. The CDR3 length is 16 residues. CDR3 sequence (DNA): TGTGCCAGCAGCCCCTTTTTGCGGGTCAGCTCCTACGAGCAGTACTTC. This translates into CASSPFLRVSSYEQYF.

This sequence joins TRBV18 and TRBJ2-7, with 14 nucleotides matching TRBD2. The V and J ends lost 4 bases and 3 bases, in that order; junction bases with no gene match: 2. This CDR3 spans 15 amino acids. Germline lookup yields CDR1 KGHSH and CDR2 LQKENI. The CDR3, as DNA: TGTGCCAGCTCACGGGGACTAGCGGGAGACTACGAGCAGTACTTC. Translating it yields CASSRGLAGDYEQYF.